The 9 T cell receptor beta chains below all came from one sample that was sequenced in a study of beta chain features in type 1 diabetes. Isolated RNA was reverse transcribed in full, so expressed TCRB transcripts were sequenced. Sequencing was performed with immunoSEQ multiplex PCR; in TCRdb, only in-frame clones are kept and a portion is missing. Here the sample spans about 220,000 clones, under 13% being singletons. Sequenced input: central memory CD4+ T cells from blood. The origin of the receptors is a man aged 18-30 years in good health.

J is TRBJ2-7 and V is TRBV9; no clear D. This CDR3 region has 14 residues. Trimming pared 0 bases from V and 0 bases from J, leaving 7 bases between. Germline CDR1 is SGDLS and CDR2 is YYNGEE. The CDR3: CASSVGSSSYEQYF. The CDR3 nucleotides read TGTGCCAGCAGCGTAGGATCGAGCTCCTACGAGCAGTACTTC.

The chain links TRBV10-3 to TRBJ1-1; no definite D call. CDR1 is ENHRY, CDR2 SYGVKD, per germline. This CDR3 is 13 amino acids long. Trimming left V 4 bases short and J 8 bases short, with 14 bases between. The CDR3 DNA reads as TGTGCCATCAGTGTTGGGGAGGAGGACGAAGCTTTCTTT. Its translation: CAISVGEEDEAFF.

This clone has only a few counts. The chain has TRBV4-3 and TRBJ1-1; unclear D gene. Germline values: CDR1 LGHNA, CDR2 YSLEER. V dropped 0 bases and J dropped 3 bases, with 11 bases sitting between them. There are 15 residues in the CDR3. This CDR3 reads CASSQETFGDTEAFF. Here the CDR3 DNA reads TGCGCCAGCAGCCAAGAGACTTTCGGGGACACTGAAGCTTTCTTT.

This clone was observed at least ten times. CDR3 residues: CASSLALGSEKLFF. CDR3 sequence (DNA): TGTGCCAGCAGCTTAGCTCTGGGTAGCGAAAAACTGTTTTTT. V and J are TRBV11-2 and TRBJ1-4, with D hard to call. The germline CDR1 and CDR2 sequences are SGHAT and FQNNGV. The V gene lost 1 base and the J gene lost 8 bases, with 11 bases spanning the gap. The length of the CDR3 is 14 residues. The variable domain in full, completed from reference TRBV11-2 and TRBJ1-4, reads EAGVAQSPRYKIIEKRQSVAFWCNPISGHATLYWYQQILGQGPKLLIQFQNNGVVDDSQLPKDRFSAERLKGVDSTLKIQPAKLEDSAVYLCASSLALGSEKLFFGSGTQLSVL.

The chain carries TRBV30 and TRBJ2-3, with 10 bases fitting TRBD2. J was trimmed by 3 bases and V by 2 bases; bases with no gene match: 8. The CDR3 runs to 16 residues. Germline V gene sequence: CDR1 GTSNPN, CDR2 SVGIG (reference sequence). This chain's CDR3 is CAWSRLAGEGTDTQYF. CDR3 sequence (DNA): TGTGCCTGGAGTAGGCTAGCGGGAGAGGGGACAGATACGCAGTATTTT.

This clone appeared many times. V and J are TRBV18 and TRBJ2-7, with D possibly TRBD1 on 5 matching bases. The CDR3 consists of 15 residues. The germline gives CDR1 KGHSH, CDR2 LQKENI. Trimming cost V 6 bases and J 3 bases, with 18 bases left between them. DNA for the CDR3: TGTGCCAGCTCTCCCGGCCAAAGCAGGGACTACGAGCAGTACTTC. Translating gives CASSPGQSRDYEQYF.

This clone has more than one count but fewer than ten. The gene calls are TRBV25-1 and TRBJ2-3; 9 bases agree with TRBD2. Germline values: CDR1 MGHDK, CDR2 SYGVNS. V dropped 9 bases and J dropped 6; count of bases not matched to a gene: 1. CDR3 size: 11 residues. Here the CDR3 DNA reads TGTGCCAGAAGCGGGAGGGATACGCAGTATTTT. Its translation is CARSGRDTQYF.

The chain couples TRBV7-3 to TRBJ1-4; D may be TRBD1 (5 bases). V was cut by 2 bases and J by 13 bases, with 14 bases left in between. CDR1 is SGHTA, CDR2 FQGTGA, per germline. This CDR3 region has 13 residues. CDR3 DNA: TGTGCCAGCAGCTTATACGGGACGGATATACTGTTTTTT. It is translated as CASSLYGTDILFF.

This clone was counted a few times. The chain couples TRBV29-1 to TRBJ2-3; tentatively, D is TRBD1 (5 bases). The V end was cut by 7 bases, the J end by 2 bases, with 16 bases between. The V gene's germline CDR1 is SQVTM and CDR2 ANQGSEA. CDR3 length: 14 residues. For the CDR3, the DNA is TGCAGCGGCCGAAGGGGCGTCACCACAGATACGCAGTATTTT. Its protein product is CSGRRGVTTDTQYF.